The 10 T cell receptor beta chains in this list originate from one sample, sequenced in a study of molecular identifiers for immune sequencing clone quantification. TCRdb reprocessed the PCR reads with MiXCR, giving one entry per CDR3 protein. The sample shows just under 650,000 distinct CDR3 sequences, roughly 21% of them seen only once. Sequenced material: naive CD8+ T cells from blood, with Jurkat cell RNA spiked in. Indicated subset: FACS-sorted CD8+CD4-CCR7+CD45RA+ naive T cells. The source of these receptors is a human donor in good health. Some libraries in this study had Jurkat cell RNA spiked in.

The J gene is TRBJ2-1, the V gene TRBV6-2 or TRBV6-3; no firm D call. In germline, CDR1 is MNHEY, CDR2 SVGEGT. V lost 5 bases, J lost 8 bases, and 10 bases lay in between. The CDR3 runs to 12 residues. CDR3 sequence reads: CASSRNMDEQFF. For the CDR3, the DNA is TGTGCCAGCAGTCGCAACATGGATGAGCAGTTCTTC.

On this clonotype itself: Since a much larger clone is just one base distant, this may be a read error. The chain carries TRBV27 and TRBJ2-7; TRBD2 aligns across 10 bases. This CDR3 is 13 amino acids long. After removal of 5 bases from V and 9 bases from J, the junction contained 7 bases not matched to a gene. From germline, CDR1 is MNHEY and CDR2 SMNVEV (reference sequence). CDR3 nucleotide sequence: TGTGCCAGCAGTCTGTTAGCGGGAGGCGGGCAGTACTTC. It codes for CASSLLAGGGQYF.

This clonotype has ten or more counts. The rearrangement joins TRBV13 to TRBJ1-1; D gene unclear. Germline assignment: CDR1 PRHDT and CDR2 FYEKMQ (reference sequence). This CDR3 has 13 residues. V lost 5 bases, J lost 1 base, and 8 bases lay in between. Here the CDR3 DNA reads TGTGCCAGCAGCATCCCAGAGAACACTGAAGCTTTCTTT. Translation: CASSIPENTEAFF.

This clonotype was seen repeatedly, ten times or more. The V call is TRBV6-2 or TRBV6-3, the J call TRBJ2-3, with 7 bases identical to TRBD1. The CDR3 runs to 14 residues. Losses at the gene ends were 2 bases for V and 4 bases for J; bases not matched to a gene: 3. Germline CDR1 MNHEY, CDR2 SVGEGT. This CDR3 reads CASSYDRDADTQYF. The CDR3 DNA follows: TGTGCCAGCAGTTACGACAGGGACGCAGATACGCAGTATTTT.

This clonotype was observed once. A much larger clonotype is one base distant, so this may be a read error. The chain's CDR3 is CSVTTGLRSEQFF. DNA of the CDR3: TGCAGCGTAACCACGGGGTTACGCAGTGAGCAGTTCTTC. V is TRBV29-1 and J is TRBJ2-1; a weak D match, TRBD2 (5 bases). V lost 6 bases, J lost 9 bases, and 18 bases lay in between. The CDR3 runs to 13 residues. The germline gives CDR1 SQVTM, CDR2 ANQGSEA.

Comments on this clonotype: It may be a read error: a sequence one base away is much more abundant. The V call is TRBV7-9, the J call TRBJ1-1; the D gene is possibly TRBD1 (6 bases). Germline values: CDR1 SEHNR, CDR2 FQNEAQ (reference sequence). This CDR3 comprises 16 residues. This CDR3 is CASSSATGLFGTGAFF. Written as DNA, the CDR3 is TGTGCCAGCAGCTCCGCTACAGGGTTGTTTGGCACTGGAGCTTTCTTT.

The chain joins TRBV30 to TRBJ2-1; D is perhaps TRBD1 or TRBD2 (6 bases each). The CDR3 totals 14 residues. Germline V gives CDR1 GTSNPN, CDR2 SVGIG (reference sequence). Between the trimmed V and J ends, which lost 2 bases and 3 bases, there was a span of 11 bases. CDR3 in amino acids: CAWSLGGGYNEQFF. CDR3 coding DNA: TGTGCCTGGAGTCTAGGGGGAGGCTACAATGAGCAGTTCTTC.

Turning to this clonotype: No conserved phenylalanine or tryptophan is present at the end of the CDR3, so a read error is the likely explanation. The rearrangement uses TRBV18 and TRBJ1-1; no reliable D call. The CDR3 has 14 residues. The germline V gene has CDR1 KGHSH and CDR2 LQKENI. V lost 3 bases and J 4 bases, leaving 12 bases between the germline ends. The CDR3 DNA follows: TGTGCCAGCTCACCGCCGACACCCGTCACTGAAGCTTTCCTT. It encodes CASSPPTPVTEAFL.

This clonotype has a count of ten or more. The chain links TRBV2 to TRBJ2-4, with 10 nucleotides matching TRBD1. The V and J ends lost 7 bases and 2 bases, in that order; junction bases with no gene match: 8. The CDR3 runs to 16 residues. The germline V gene encodes CDR1 SNHLY and CDR2 FYNNEI. In DNA form, the CDR3 reads TGTGCCAGCATGGGGGACAGGGGAAGAACCAAAAACATTCAGTACTTC. Encoded protein: CASMGDRGRTKNIQYF.

This clonotype was counted only a few times. The chain is built from TRBV27 and TRBJ2-1; TRBD1 matches 7 bases. This CDR3 has 14 residues. CDR1 is MNHEY, CDR2 SMNVEV, per germline (reference sequence). With 1 base clipped from V and 8 bases from J, the junction kept 5 bases outside the gene matches. This CDR3 is CASSLFTGVDEQFF. CDR3 DNA: TGTGCCAGCAGTTTATTTACAGGGGTGGATGAGCAGTTCTTC.